This T cell receptor beta chain is drawn from a study of blood T cells in healthy people across ages. Study-wide results and caveats: Expanded clonotype changes were possibly confounded by unknown donor CMV status. Researchers said unsorted PBMCs prevented a conclusive naive versus antigen-experienced comparison. In older individuals, TCR beta diversity per million T cells was lower, falling roughly linearly with age.

Then a second PCR, running about 7 to 11 cycles, was carried out with a sample-barcoded 5' primer and a J-beta primer mix. TCRdb fed the 5' RACE reads into MiXCR, producing one record per CDR3 protein. The sample includes 550,000 to 650,000 distinct CDR3 sequences, about 30% of them seen just once. Turning to this clonotype: The antigen is not known.

Each sample used at least 6 million PBMCs. The CDR3 covers 14 residues. Germline V gene sequence: CDR1 MDHEN, CDR2 SYDVKM. V lost 7 bases and J 3 bases, leaving 15 bases between the germline ends. The sequencing input was blood. This receptor was identified in a woman aged 80 or older in good health. The rearrangement uses TRBV28 and TRBJ1-1; D might be TRBD1 (6 bases). The CDR3 coding sequence is TGTGCCAGCACTACGAGGGGGGGGGACACTGAAGCTTTCTTT. This encodes CASTTRGGDTEAFF.